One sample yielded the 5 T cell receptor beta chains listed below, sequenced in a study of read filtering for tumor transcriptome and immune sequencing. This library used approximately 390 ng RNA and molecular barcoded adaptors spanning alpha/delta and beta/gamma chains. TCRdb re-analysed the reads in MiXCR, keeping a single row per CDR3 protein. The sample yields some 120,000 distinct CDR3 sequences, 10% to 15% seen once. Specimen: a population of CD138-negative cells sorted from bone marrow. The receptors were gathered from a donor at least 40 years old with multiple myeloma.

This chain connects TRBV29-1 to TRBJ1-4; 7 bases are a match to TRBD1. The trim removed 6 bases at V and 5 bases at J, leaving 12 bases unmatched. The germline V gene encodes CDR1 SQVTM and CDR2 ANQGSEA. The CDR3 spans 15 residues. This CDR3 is CSVSLNRGLNEKLFF. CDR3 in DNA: TGCAGCGTGAGTCTCAACAGGGGCCTAAATGAAAAACTGTTTTTT.

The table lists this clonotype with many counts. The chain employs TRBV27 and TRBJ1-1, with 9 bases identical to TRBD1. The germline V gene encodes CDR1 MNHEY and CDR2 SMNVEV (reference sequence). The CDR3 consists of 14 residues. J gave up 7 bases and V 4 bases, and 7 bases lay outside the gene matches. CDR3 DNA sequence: TGTGCCAGCAGTTCGACAGGGGGGTATGGTGAAGCTTTCTTT. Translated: CASSSTGGYGEAFF.

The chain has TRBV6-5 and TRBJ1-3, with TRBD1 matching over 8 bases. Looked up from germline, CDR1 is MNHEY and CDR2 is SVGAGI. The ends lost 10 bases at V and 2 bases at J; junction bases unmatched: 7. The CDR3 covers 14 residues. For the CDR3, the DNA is TGTGCCACCCACAGGGGGTCGACTGGAAACACCATATATTTT. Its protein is CATHRGSTGNTIYF.

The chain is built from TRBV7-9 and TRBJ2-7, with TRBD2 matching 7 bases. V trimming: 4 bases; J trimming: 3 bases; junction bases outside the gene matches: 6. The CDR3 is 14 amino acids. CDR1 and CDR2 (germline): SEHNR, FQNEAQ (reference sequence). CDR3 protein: CASSSSGGLYEQYF. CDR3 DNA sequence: TGTGCCAGCAGCTCTAGCGGCGGCCTCTACGAGCAGTACTTC.

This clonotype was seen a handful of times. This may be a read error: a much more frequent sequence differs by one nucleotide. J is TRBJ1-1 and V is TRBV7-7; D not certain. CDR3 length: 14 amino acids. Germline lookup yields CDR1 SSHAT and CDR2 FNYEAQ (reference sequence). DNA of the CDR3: TGTGCTAGCAGCCCAAGTGGGGTAAACGCTGAAGCTTTCTTT. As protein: CASSPSGVNAEAFF. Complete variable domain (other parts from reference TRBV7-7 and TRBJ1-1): GAGVSQSPRYKVTKRGQDVTLRCDPISSHATLYWYQQALGQGPEFLTYFNYEAQPDKSGLPSDRFSAERPEGSISTLTIQRTEQRDSAMYRCASSPSGVNAEAFFGQGTRLTVV.